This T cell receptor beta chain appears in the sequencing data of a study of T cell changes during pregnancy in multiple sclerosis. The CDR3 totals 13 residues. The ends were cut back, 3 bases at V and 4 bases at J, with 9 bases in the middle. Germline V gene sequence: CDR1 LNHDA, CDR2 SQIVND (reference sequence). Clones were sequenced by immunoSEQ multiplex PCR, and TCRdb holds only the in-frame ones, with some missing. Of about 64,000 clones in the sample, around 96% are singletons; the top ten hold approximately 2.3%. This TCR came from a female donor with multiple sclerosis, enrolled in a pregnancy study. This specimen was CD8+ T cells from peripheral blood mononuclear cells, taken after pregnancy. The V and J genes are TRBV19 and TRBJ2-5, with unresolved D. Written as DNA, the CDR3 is TGTGCCAGTAGTATCAACGTGGCAGAGACCCAGTACTTC. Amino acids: CASSINVAETQYF. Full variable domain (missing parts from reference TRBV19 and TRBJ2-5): DGGITQSPKYLFRKEGQNVTLSCEQNLNHDAMYWYRQDPGQGLRLIYYSQIVNDFQKGDIAEGYSVSREKKESFPLTVTSAQKNPTAFYLCASSINVAETQYFGPGTRLLVL.